The entry below describes one TCR beta chain. These data come from a study of shared clonotypes between healthy human individuals. CDR3 length equals 16 residues. With V trimmed by 6 bases and J by 5 bases, 13 bases remained unmatched. Germline V gene data show CDR1 as SGHRS and CDR2 as YFSETQ. Only in-frame clones appear in the TCRdb table, and some are missing; sequencing was by immunoSEQ multiplex PCR. This table has 950,000 to 1,100,000 clones, about 74% appearing once. Sequencing was carried out using memory CD4+ T cells sorted from blood. Subset defined: CD45RA-negative fraction. This chain links TRBV5-1 with TRBJ2-3, with 9 bases matching TRBD1. The receptor's source is a man between 18 and 35 years old in good health. For the CDR3, the DNA is TGCGCCAGCACCCGGGGGGACAGGGCCAAAGGAGATACGCAGTATTTT. This gives the protein CASTRGDRAKGDTQYF. The full variable domain, rest sourced from reference TRBV5-1 and TRBJ2-3, is KAGVTQTPRYLIKTRGQQVTLSCSPISGHRSVSWYQQTPGQGLQFLFEYFSETQRNKGNFPGRFSGRQFSNSRSEMNVSTLELGDSALYLCASTRGDRAKGDTQYFGPGTRLTVL.